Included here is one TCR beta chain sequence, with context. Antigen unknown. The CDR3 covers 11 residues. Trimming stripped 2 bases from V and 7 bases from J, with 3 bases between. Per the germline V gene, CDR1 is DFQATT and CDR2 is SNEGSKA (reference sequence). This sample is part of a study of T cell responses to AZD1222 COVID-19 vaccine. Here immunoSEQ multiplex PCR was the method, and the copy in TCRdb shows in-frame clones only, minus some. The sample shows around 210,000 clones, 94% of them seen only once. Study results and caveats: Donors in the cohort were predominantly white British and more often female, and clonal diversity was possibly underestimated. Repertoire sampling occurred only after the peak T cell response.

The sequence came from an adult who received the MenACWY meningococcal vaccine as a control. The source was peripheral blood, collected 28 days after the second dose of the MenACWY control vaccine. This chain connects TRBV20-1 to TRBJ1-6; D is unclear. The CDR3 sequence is CSARINSPLHF. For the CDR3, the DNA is TGCAGTGCTAGAATCAATTCACCCCTCCACTTT.